These T cell receptor beta chains were read from a single sample in a study of T-cell memory formation after mild COVID-19. TCRdb re-derived calls from the 5' RACE reads in MiXCR, one entry per CDR3 protein. The table includes 300,000 to 400,000 distinct CDR3 sequences, roughly 21% detected once. Sequencing used PBMCs or a T cell subset sorted from them (not recorded which). The origin of the receptors is an adult woman who had mild COVID-19 (a few samples of this study predate the infection). Cell type and time point are not known. The conserved cysteine and the conserved F or W are not part of the CDR3 here. The listing skips clone size in some rows; elsewhere it reads once, few, many or a size class.

clone_size	v_call	j_call	cdr3_aa
few	TRBV5-1	TRBJ2-7	ASSLEQTYEQY
-	TRBV25-1	TRBJ2-4	ASSGLDSRAKNIQY
-	TRBV29-1	TRBJ1-1	SVRPSRAYTEAF
many	TRBV7-8	TRBJ2-3	ASSLSLAGGLGTDTQY
few	TRBV5-1	TRBJ1-1	ASSLGRQSGVNTEAF
-	TRBV7-9	TRBJ2-7	ASSLHTGGEQY
-	TRBV4-2	TRBJ2-1	ASSQELDRLNEQF
few	TRBV24-1	TRBJ2-7	ATSGGQGSYEQY
-	TRBV5-1	TRBJ1-1	ASSLAGQGFTEAF
-	TRBV12-3/TRBV12-4	TRBJ2-7	ASSPWGGGHPTGEQY
many	TRBV5-1	TRBJ2-3	ASSLQGTDTQY
few	TRBV18	TRBJ1-1	ASSPSQENTEAF
few	TRBV24-1	TRBJ1-5	ATSDNKGQPQH
few	TRBV4-3	TRBJ2-3	ASSQDPAGGTDTQY
-	TRBV20-1	TRBJ1-1	SARHRTGGTEAF
-	TRBV4-3	TRBJ1-2	ASSQRRGNPNYGYT
-	TRBV15	TRBJ1-1	ATSGRDADGGTEAF
few	TRBV27	TRBJ2-1	ASSPGVTSGSNEQF
-	TRBV20-1	TRBJ2-7	SANIGGGYEQY
few	TRBV4-2	TRBJ2-3	ASSAIWTSGGTDTQY
-	TRBV12-3/TRBV12-4	TRBJ2-4	ASSLLGAVPAKNIQY
few	TRBV11-3	TRBJ2-3	ASSLAGLDTDTQY
-	TRBV6-2/TRBV6-3	TRBJ2-1	ASSYAAGFSDEQF
once	TRBV5-5	TRBJ2-2	ASSLFEATRGELF
-	TRBV7-2	TRBJ2-3	ASSLRTGYYTDTQY
-	TRBV5-1	TRBJ2-3	ASSLGGPADTQY
-	TRBV12-3/TRBV12-4	TRBJ2-5	ASSLGLAGETYQETQY